These 21 T cell receptor beta chains originate from one sample sequenced in a study of T-cell reconstitution after alpha-beta-depleted transplantation in children. TCRbeta library preparation incorporated unique molecular identifiers. One entry per CDR3 protein, called by TCRdb with MiXCR from the PCR reads. The repertoire includes hundreds of thousands of distinct CDR3 sequences, around 13% of them detected once, and 0.79% sits in the top ten. Here the sequenced sample was PBMCs, taken before TCRalphabeta/CD19-depleted stem cell transplant. The receptors originated from a girl aged 2 to 10 with congenital amegakaryocytic thrombocytopenia, due to receive a stem cell transplant.

This clonotype was observed many times. The CDR3 here is CASSRSTGQPQHF. The CDR3 DNA reads as TGTGCCAGCAGCCGTTCGACAGGGCAGCCCCAGCATTTT. The chain has TRBV5-6 and TRBJ1-5, with 7 bases matching TRBD1. V dropped 4 bases and J dropped 7; count of bases not matched to a gene: 5. CDR3 size: 13 residues. Germline values: CDR1 SGHDT, CDR2 YYEEEE.

This clonotype has a handful of counts. The chain has TRBV10-3 and TRBJ2-5; no clear D. From germline, CDR1 is ENHRY and CDR2 SYGVKD. The CDR3 runs to 21 residues. V was cut by 1 base and J by 2 bases, with 29 bases left in between. This CDR3 reads CAISEYPSDFRISPPQETQYF. In DNA, the CDR3 is TGTGCCATCAGTGAGTACCCGTCTGATTTTCGGATAAGTCCCCCACAAGAGACCCAGTACTTC.

The chain links TRBV9 to TRBJ2-1; the D call may be TRBD1 or TRBD2 (6 bases each). Germline V gene data show CDR1 as SGDLS and CDR2 as YYNGEE. Trimming took 3 bases from V and 6 from J, leaving 16 bases between them. There are 15 residues in the CDR3. This CDR3 reads CASSATYGGFNEQFF. The CDR3 DNA sequence: TGTGCCAGCAGCGCGACCTACGGGGGCTTCAATGAGCAGTTCTTC.

This chain joins TRBV5-1 and TRBJ2-7, with D perhaps TRBD2 (6 bases). The CDR3 runs 14 residues. The germline gives CDR1 SGHRS, CDR2 YFSETQ. V dropped 3 bases and J dropped 1 base, with 11 bases sitting between them. DNA for the CDR3: TGCGCCAGCAGCTGGCGGGACGCATCCTACGAGCAGTACTTC. Its translation: CASSWRDASYEQYF. Full variable domain (outside the CDR3, taken from reference TRBV5-1 and TRBJ2-7): KAGVTQTPRYLIKTRGQQVTLSCSPISGHRSVSWYQQTPGQGLQFLFEYFSETQRNKGNFPGRFSGRQFSNSRSEMNVSTLELGDSALYLCASSWRDASYEQYFGPGTRLTVT.

This clonotype was found many times. The chain has TRBV5-1 and TRBJ2-3, with 10 bases aligning to TRBD2. This CDR3 comprises 16 residues. The J segment lost 5 bases and the V segment lost 1 base, leaving 7 bases of the junction unmatched. Germline-derived CDR1 and CDR2 are SGHRS and YFSETQ. CDR3 loop: CASSLYLAGVKDTQYF. The DNA for the CDR3 is TGCGCCAGCAGCTTGTACCTAGCGGGAGTTAAAGATACGCAGTATTTT.

This clonotype was detected ten times or more. The chain recombines TRBV28 with TRBJ2-7; D is ambiguous. V was shortened by 6 bases and J by 0 bases, with 18 bases between the two germline ends. This CDR3 is built from 16 residues. Per the germline V gene, CDR1 is MDHEN and CDR2 is SYDVKM. CDR3 nucleotide sequence: TGTGCCAGCAGAGAGTATGGACGGCTTAGCTCCTACGAGCAGTACTTC. It codes for CASREYGRLSSYEQYF.

The table lists this clonotype with many counts. The V call is TRBV20-1, the J call TRBJ2-7, with TRBD2 matching over 10 bases. The CDR3 is 14 amino acids. The germline gives CDR1 DFQATT, CDR2 SNEGSKA (reference sequence). V lost 6 bases to trimming and J lost 4 bases; unmatched junction nucleotides: 9. In DNA form, the CDR3 reads TGCAGTGCAAAAGCGGGAGGGGATTTTTACGAGCAGTACTTC. It specifies CSAKAGGDFYEQYF.

This chain connects TRBV5-6 to TRBJ2-3, with TRBD2 matching 7 bases. J gave up 1 base and V 7 bases, and 9 bases lay outside the gene matches. Germline assignment: CDR1 SGHDT and CDR2 YYEEEE. The CDR3 consists of 15 residues. The CDR3: CASWAAGVGTDTQYF. In nucleotides, the CDR3 is TGTGCCAGCTGGGCGGCGGGAGTGGGCACAGATACGCAGTATTTT.

This clonotype was counted at least ten times. The V gene is TRBV7-2, the J gene TRBJ2-3; 11 nucleotides line up with TRBD2. From germline, CDR1 is SGHTA and CDR2 FQGNSA. Trimming at V came to 4 bases and at J to 5 bases, leaving 8 bases not matched to a gene. This CDR3 is built from 16 residues. In DNA, the CDR3 is TGTGCCAGCAGCTCCGATAGCGGGAGGGCAAGAGATACGCAGTATTTT. Amino acids: CASSSDSGRARDTQYF.

In nucleotides, the CDR3 is TGTGCCAGCAGCCGTGGGGACTACAGCTCCTACAATGAGCAGTTCTTC. Protein sequence: CASSRGDYSSYNEQFF. The gene calls are TRBV6-1 and TRBJ2-1; 7 bases line up with TRBD2. CDR1 and CDR2 from the germline V gene are MNHNS and SASEGT. J was trimmed by 0 bases and V by 6 bases; bases with no gene match: 8. The CDR3 runs to 16 residues.

A remark on this clonotype: Being one base from a much bigger clone, this may be a read error. The chain recombines TRBV7-8 with TRBJ2-5; 10 positions agree with TRBD1. Germline lookup yields CDR1 SGHVS and CDR2 FQNEAQ. This CDR3 comprises 14 residues. The CDR3 DNA sequence: TGTGCCAGCAGCCGGACAGGGGGATCAGAGACCCAGTCCTTC. This translates into CASSRTGGSETQSF.

This chain links TRBV7-9 with TRBJ2-5; 9 bases are a match to TRBD1. J gave up 4 bases and V 3 bases, and 6 bases lay outside the gene matches. CDR1 and CDR2 from the germline V gene are SEHNR and FQNEAQ (reference sequence). This CDR3 region has 15 residues. The CDR3 DNA follows: TGTGCCAGCAGCTTGGGGACAGGGCTTGGAGAGACCCAGTACTTC. The encoded protein is CASSLGTGLGETQYF.

This clonotype was seen repeatedly, ten times or more. CDR3 region: CSARDQGVWQETQYF. CDR3 sequence (DNA): TGCAGTGCTAGAGATCAGGGAGTCTGGCAAGAGACCCAGTACTTC. The rearrangement joins TRBV20-1 to TRBJ2-5; D tentatively fits TRBD1 or TRBD2 (5 bases each). V was cut by 0 bases and J by 2 bases, with 13 bases left in between. Germline CDR1 DFQATT, CDR2 SNEGSKA (reference sequence). This CDR3 has 15 amino acids.

The table lists this clonotype with a few counts. This sequence joins TRBV29-1 and TRBJ2-1, with D unresolved. The length of the CDR3 is 14 residues. V was trimmed by 4 bases and J by 5 bases, leaving 15 bases between them. Per the germline V gene, CDR1 is SQVTM and CDR2 is ANQGSEA. CDR3 bases: TGCAGCGTTGTCGGGCACCCCATTAACAATGAGCAGTTCTTC. Translated, it gives CSVVGHPINNEQFF.

This clonotype was detected a few times. The chain combines TRBV5-1 with TRBJ2-1; TRBD2 might be the D (5 bases). V lost 2 bases to trimming and J lost 7 bases, with 16 bases between them. The CDR3 spans 15 residues. Germline CDR1 and CDR2: SGHRS and YFSETQ. The CDR3 sequence: CASSFNGETRNEQFF. The DNA for the CDR3 is TGCGCCAGCAGCTTTAACGGGGAAACCCGGAATGAGCAGTTCTTC.

With regard to this clonotype: Mismatch with germline at one junction end may stem from a read error. V is TRBV5-1 and J is TRBJ1-5, with a possible D match to TRBD1 (5 bases). The germline CDR1 and CDR2 sequences are SGHRS and YFSETQ. CDR3 length: 16 amino acids. This CDR3 reads CAGSLGGGAGNQPQHF. The CDR3 DNA is TGCGCCGGCAGCCTGGGGGGTGGGGCCGGCAATCAGCCCCAGCATTTT.

The V and J genes are TRBV14 and TRBJ1-2; no reliable D call. V shed 3 bases and J shed 4 bases, with 6 bases lying between them. This CDR3 is 12 amino acids long. Germline assignment: CDR1 SGHDN and CDR2 FVKESK. DNA for the CDR3: TGTGCCAGCAGCCACAACCTCTATGGCTACACCTTC. Amino acids: CASSHNLYGYTF.

This clonotype was counted a few times. This chain links TRBV4-1 with TRBJ2-7; D remains unclear. Trimming left V 0 bases short and J 0 bases short, with 15 bases between. The CDR3 is 17 amino acids. The V gene's germline CDR1 is MGHRA and CDR2 YSYEKL. This CDR3 is CASSQDDSGPSSYEQYF. CDR3 sequence (DNA): TGCGCCAGCAGCCAAGATGATTCAGGACCAAGCTCCTACGAGCAGTACTTC.

Here the CDR3 reads CASSRTGDWGQFF. The CDR3 DNA is TGTGCCAGTAGTAGGACAGGGGACTGGGGGCAGTTCTTC. The chain employs TRBV19 and TRBJ2-1; 9 bases map to TRBD1. J was trimmed by 12 bases and V by 4 bases; bases with no gene match: 7. CDR1 is LNHDA, CDR2 SQIVND, per germline (reference sequence). The CDR3 is 13 amino acids.

This clonotype was seen at least ten times. The genes are TRBV20-1 and TRBJ2-3; TRBD2 matches at 9 bases. Germline assignment: CDR1 DFQATT and CDR2 SNEGSKA (reference sequence). The CDR3 totals 16 residues. V lost 5 bases, J lost 4 bases, and 13 bases stayed unmatched. The CDR3 DNA follows: TGCAGTGCTCAAATTCCCGGGACTAGCTCGGCAGATACGCAGTATTTT. As protein: CSAQIPGTSSADTQYF.

In its sample, this clonotype was seen many times. The V call is TRBV5-1, the J call TRBJ2-1; 14 bases are a match to TRBD2. The CDR3 spans 17 residues. In germline, CDR1 is SGHRS, CDR2 YFSETQ. J was trimmed by 1 base and V by 7 bases; bases with no gene match: 7. This CDR3 reads CASYQRLAGGSYNEQFF. As DNA, the CDR3 is TGCGCCAGCTACCAACGACTAGCGGGAGGGTCCTACAATGAGCAGTTCTTC.